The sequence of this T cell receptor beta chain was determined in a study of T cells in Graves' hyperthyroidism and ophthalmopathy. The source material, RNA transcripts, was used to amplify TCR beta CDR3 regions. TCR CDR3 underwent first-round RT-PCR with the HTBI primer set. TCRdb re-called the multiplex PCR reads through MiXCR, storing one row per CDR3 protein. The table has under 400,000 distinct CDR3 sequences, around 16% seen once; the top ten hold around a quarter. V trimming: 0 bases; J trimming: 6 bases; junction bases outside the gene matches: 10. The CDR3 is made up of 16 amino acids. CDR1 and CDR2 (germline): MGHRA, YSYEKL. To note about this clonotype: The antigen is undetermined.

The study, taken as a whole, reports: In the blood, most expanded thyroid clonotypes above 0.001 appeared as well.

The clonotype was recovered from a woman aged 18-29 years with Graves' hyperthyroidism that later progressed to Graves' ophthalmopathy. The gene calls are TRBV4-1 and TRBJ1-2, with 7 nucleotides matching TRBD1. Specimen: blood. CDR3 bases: TGCGCCAGCAGCCAAGATCGAAGTGCGCAGGGGGATGGCTACACCTTC. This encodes CASSQDRSAQGDGYTF.